Below, 10 T cell receptor beta chains from the same sample are listed, as sequenced in a study of cytomegalovirus exposure and HLA in healthy donors. The PCR employed 60 Vbeta primers together with 13 Jbeta primers. Here immunoSEQ multiplex PCR was the method, and the copy in TCRdb shows in-frame clones only, minus some. Among about 250,000 clones listed, around 80% were seen once. Sequencing was done on a sample of PBMCs. The receptors were gathered from a boy between 10 and 17 years old in good health and CMV-seronegative.

This clone has just a few counts. The rearrangement links TRBV2 to TRBJ1-5, with a tentative D call TRBD1 (6 bases). The CDR3 runs 14 residues. The germline gives CDR1 SNHLY, CDR2 FYNNEI. Trimming shortened V by 2 bases and J by 2 bases, and 7 bases separated the two germline ends. Written as DNA, the CDR3 is TGTGCCAGCAGTGAAAGGACAGGCAATCAGCCCCAGCATTTT. Its protein is CASSERTGNQPQHF.

The chain recombines TRBV5-4 with TRBJ1-1, with 8 bases lining up with TRBD1. J was trimmed by 3 bases and V by 4 bases; bases with no gene match: 8. The germline V gene has CDR1 SGHNT and CDR2 YYREEE (reference sequence). The CDR3 is 15 residues long. The CDR3 region is CASSRDRPLDTEAFF. In nucleotides, the CDR3 is TGTGCCAGCAGCCGGGACAGGCCACTGGACACTGAAGCTTTCTTT.

J is TRBJ1-1 and V is TRBV9, with D tentatively TRBD1 (6 bases). This CDR3 contains 14 residues. Germline V gives CDR1 SGDLS, CDR2 YYNGEE. Trimming left V 0 bases short and J 7 bases short, with 13 bases between. The CDR3 here is CASSVAEGVGEAFF. CDR3 bases: TGTGCCAGCAGCGTAGCAGAGGGGGTCGGTGAAGCTTTCTTT. Looking up the rest from reference TRBV9 and TRBJ1-1 gives the full variable domain: DSGVTQTPKHLITATGQRVTLRCSPRSGDLSVYWYQQSLDQGLQFLIQYYNGEERAKGNILERFSAQQFPDLHSELNLSSLELGDSALYFCASSVAEGVGEAFFGQGTRLTVV.

CDR3 loop: CASKYGTGLQETQYF. The DNA for the CDR3 is TGCGCCAGCAAGTACGGGACAGGGCTTCAAGAGACCCAGTACTTC. V gene TRBV10-2 combines with J gene TRBJ2-5, with 9 bases matching TRBD1. There are 15 residues in the CDR3. Per germline, CDR1 WSHSY and CDR2 SAAADI. V dropped 7 bases and J dropped 2; count of bases not matched to a gene: 8.

This clone has a single count. The CDR3 DNA reads as TGCGCCAGCAGCCAAGTACAGGGGTGGAGGTACGAGCAGTACTTC. This codes for CASSQVQGWRYEQYF. V and J are TRBV4-1 and TRBJ2-7; 7 positions agree with TRBD1. Germline V gene data show CDR1 as MGHRA and CDR2 as YSYEKL. The V gene end was trimmed by 1 base and the J gene end by 4 bases; junction bases not matched to a gene: 7. CDR3 length equals 15 residues.

CDR3 in amino acids: CASSIAGFAFF. CDR3 DNA sequence: TGTGCCAGTAGTATCGCAGGGTTCGCTTTCTTT. This chain connects TRBV19 to TRBJ1-1, with TRBD1 as a possible D gene (5 bases). The CDR3 is 11 residues long. The V and J ends lost 3 bases and 11 bases respectively, with 10 bases between them. In germline, CDR1 is LNHDA, CDR2 SQIVND (reference sequence).

The chain couples TRBV30 to TRBJ2-5; D might be TRBD2 (6 bases). Judging by the DNA end, TRBJ2-7 fits better; the J call may be wrong. The CDR3 spans 15 residues. Germline CDR1 reads GTSNPN; CDR2 reads SVGIG (reference sequence). The DNA for the CDR3 is TGTGCCTGGAGTGTACTTCTCGCGGGACGGGACGAGCAGTACTTC. Its translation is CAWSVLLAGRDEQYF.

The chain joins TRBV14 to TRBJ1-2; D call uncertain. CDR1 SGHDN and CDR2 FVKESK come from the germline V gene. Trimming took off 3 bases at V and 4 bases at J, with 6 bases between the two ends. The CDR3 covers 12 residues. CDR3 amino acids: CASSHTPYGYTF. For the CDR3, the DNA is TGTGCCAGCAGCCACACACCCTATGGCTACACCTTC.

The V call is TRBV6-1, the J call TRBJ2-7; possible D gene TRBD1, 6 bases. The CDR3 extends over 14 amino acids. CDR1 and CDR2 (germline): MNHNS, SASEGT. The V and J ends lost 4 bases and 5 bases respectively, with 15 bases between them. CDR3 amino acids: CASSGLGARHEQYF. The CDR3, as DNA: TGTGCCAGCAGTGGGCTGGGGGCGCGCCACGAGCAGTACTTC.

The chain employs TRBV18 and TRBJ2-7, with 7 positions matching TRBD2. Looked up from germline, CDR1 is KGHSH and CDR2 is LQKENI. V was pared by 4 bases and J by 2 bases, with 8 bases of the junction left unmatched. The CDR3 has 15 amino acids. CDR3 nucleotide sequence: TGTGCCAGCTCACGGGGGGGGACTGTAGCCTACGAGCAGTACTTC. Amino acids: CASSRGGTVAYEQYF. Full variable domain (remainder filled in from reference TRBV18 and TRBJ2-7): NAGVMQNPRHLVRRRGQEARLRCSPMKGHSHVYWYRQLPEEGLKFMVYLQKENIIDESGMPKERFSAEFPKEGPSILRIQQVVRGDSAAYFCASSRGGTVAYEQYFGPGTRLTVT.